Listed below are T cell receptor beta chains from one sample, sequenced in a study of cytomegalovirus exposure and HLA in healthy donors. Repertoires were generated with immunoSEQ multiplex PCR, while TCRdb's copy carries only in-frame clones and drops some. The data include tens of thousands of clones; the top ten clones carry roughly 2.8%. The sequenced material came from PBMCs. Receptors originate from a man aged 40-50 years in good health and CMV-seronegative. Both conserved end residues are part of each CDR3. The order of the fields is V gene, J gene, D gene, CDR3 protein, CDR3 DNA. The D gene is left open where the match is weak.

TRBV29-1	TRBJ2-1	TRBD2	CSVSTSGGGNEQFF	TGCAGCGTATCGACTAGCGGGGGGGGCAATGAGCAGTTCTTC
TRBV19	TRBJ1-2	TRBD1	CASSSTGGAEGYTF	TGTGCCAGTAGTTCGACAGGGGGGGCGGAAGGCTACACCTTC
TRBV7-9	TRBJ2-3	TRBD1	CASSFRTGNTDTQYF	TGTGCCAGCAGCTTCAGGACAGGGAACACAGATACGCAGTATTTT
TRBV6-1	TRBJ1-5	-	CASSEAHRNQPQHF	TGTGCCAGCAGTGAAGCACACCGCAATCAGCCCCAGCATTTT
TRBV4-1	TRBJ1-5	-	CASSPQQGSNQPQHF	TGCGCCAGCAGCCCGCAACAGGGCTCTAATCAGCCCCAGCATTTT
TRBV2	TRBJ2-1	-	CASSDPLGGRDNEQFF	TGTGCCAGCAGTGACCCTCTAGGGGGAAGGGACAATGAGCAGTTCTTC
TRBV29-1	TRBJ1-1	-	CSVVRGGTEAFF	TGCAGCGTTGTTCGGGGGGGAACTGAAGCTTTCTTT
TRBV28	TRBJ2-7	TRBD2	CASSFTSGRSSYEQYF	TGTGCCAGCAGTTTCACTAGCGGGAGGAGCTCCTACGAGCAGTACTTC
TRBV6-5	TRBJ2-2	TRBD2	CASSLAGELFF	TGTGCCAGCAGCCTAGCGGGAGAGCTGTTTTTT
TRBV18	TRBJ2-1	TRBD1	CASSPGNQGAHNEQFF	TGTGCCAGCTCACCAGGGAACCAGGGGGCGCACAATGAGCAGTTCTTC
TRBV7-8	TRBJ1-1	-	CASSEGEGGAFF	TGTGCCAGCAGCGAGGGGGAGGGGGGAGCTTTCTTT
TRBV10-1	TRBJ2-7	-	CASSETARESYEQYF	TGCGCCAGCAGTGAGACAGCGAGGGAATCCTACGAGCAGTACTTC
TRBV5-1	TRBJ1-1	-	CASSPRTAVNTEAFF	TGCGCCAGCAGCCCGAGAACCGCGGTGAACACTGAAGCTTTCTTT
TRBV9	TRBJ2-2	-	CASSLTGLDGELFF	TGTGCCAGCAGCCTTACGGGGTTAGACGGGGAGCTGTTTTTT
TRBV13	TRBJ2-5	-	CASSKKPQETQYF	TGTGCCAGCAGCAAGAAGCCGCAAGAGACCCAGTACTTC
TRBV19	TRBJ1-2	-	CASSIERGNYGYTF	TGTGCCAGTAGTATTGAGCGCGGTAACTATGGCTACACCTTC
TRBV7-6	TRBJ1-4	TRBD1	CASSMGQGNEKLFF	TGTGCCAGCAGCATGGGACAGGGAAATGAAAAACTGTTTTTT
TRBV14	TRBJ2-3	-	CASSQAVRESTDTQYF	TGTGCCAGCAGCCAAGCAGTCAGGGAAAGCACAGATACGCAGTATTTT
TRBV23-1	TRBJ1-5	-	CGTGQPQHF	TGCGGTACGGGGCAGCCCCAGCATTTT
TRBV9	TRBJ1-4	-	CASSTGGMGDEKLFF	TGTGCCAGCAGCACAGGAGGGATGGGCGATGAAAAACTGTTTTTT
TRBV28	TRBJ2-5	-	CASSLLVRGDETQYF	TGTGCCAGCAGTTTATTGGTCAGGGGGGACGAGACCCAGTACTTC
TRBV27	TRBJ1-5	TRBD1	CASSWTGGNQPQHF	TGTGCCAGCAGTTGGACAGGGGGCAATCAGCCCCAGCATTTT
TRBV7-2	TRBJ1-3	TRBD1	CASGTDSGNTIYF	TGTGCCAGTGGGACAGACTCTGGAAACACCATATATTTT
TRBV12-5	TRBJ1-4	TRBD1	CASGLGQGVRDEKLFF	TGTGCTAGTGGTTTGGGACAGGGGGTTCGGGATGAAAAACTGTTTTTT
TRBV6-5	TRBJ2-7	TRBD2	CASSPSTSGGYEQYF	TGTGCCAGCAGCCCTTCGACTAGCGGGGGCTACGAGCAGTACTTC
TRBV11-2	TRBJ1-6	-	CASSLTTTQGMSYNSPLHF	TGTGCCAGCAGCTTAACAACCACTCAGGGGATGTCCTATAATTCACCCCTCCACTTT
TRBV19	TRBJ2-4	-	CASSTRDLRSGNIQYF	TGTGCCAGTAGTACTAGGGACTTAAGGTCGGGAAACATTCAGTACTTC
TRBV10-3	TRBJ1-2	-	CAIRGGVPEDYGYTF	TGTGCCATCAGGGGGGGGGTTCCGGAGGACTATGGCTACACCTTC
TRBV2	TRBJ1-4	TRBD1	CASSPQGATNEKLFF	TGTGCCAGCAGTCCGCAGGGGGCAACTAATGAAAAACTGTTTTTT
TRBV30	TRBJ2-3	-	CAWSVTGGESDTQYF	TGTGCCTGGAGTGTAACTGGGGGCGAGTCAGATACGCAGTATTTT
TRBV2	TRBJ1-1	-	CASSGPGVTEAFF	TGTGCCAGCAGCGGACCAGGGGTCACTGAAGCTTTCTTT